Presented here are 7 T cell receptor beta chains from one specimen sequenced in a study of blood T cells in healthy people across ages. The authors ran a second PCR of about 7 to 11 cycles using a sample-barcoded 5' primer and a J-beta primer mix. TCRdb processed the 5' RACE reads anew with MiXCR; each CDR3 protein has one entry. This table holds roughly 1.5 million distinct CDR3 sequences, 42% found once. The material sequenced was blood. The receptors shown here come from a young woman in good health.

Points on this clonotype: This may come from a read error, since a much larger clone is one base off. The gene calls are TRBV12-3 or TRBV12-4 and TRBJ2-1, with D tentatively TRBD1 (5 bases). The CDR3 contains 12 residues. Trimming left V 5 bases short and J 10 bases short, with 12 bases between. The CDR3 is CASSPTVYEQFF. CDR3 coding DNA: TGTGCCAGCAGTCCGACAGTTTACGAGCAGTTCTTC.

The gene calls are TRBV7-8 and TRBJ2-7, with 9 bases aligning to TRBD2. The germline V gene has CDR1 SGHVS and CDR2 FQNEAQ. Losses at the gene ends were 0 bases for V and 4 bases for J; bases not matched to a gene: 4. The CDR3 loop spans 15 amino acids. CDR3 amino acids: CASSLARGLAYEQYF. The CDR3 nucleotides are TGTGCCAGCAGCTTAGCCCGCGGACTAGCGTACGAGCAGTACTTC.

The chain uses TRBV11-2 and TRBJ2-3, with TRBD2 matching over 12 bases. Losses at the gene ends were 5 bases for V and 3 bases for J; bases not matched to a gene: 9. The germline V gene has CDR1 SGHAT and CDR2 FQNNGV. The CDR3 consists of 17 residues. For the CDR3, the DNA is TGTGCCAGCAGCCGTCTCCTAGCGGGGGGGCCTACAGATACGCAGTATTTT. This translates into CASSRLLAGGPTDTQYF.

This clonotype was seen a few times. This rearrangement joins TRBV2 to TRBJ2-1, with unresolved D. The V end lost 1 base, the J end lost 12 bases, and 16 bases lay between the germline ends. The germline V gene has CDR1 SNHLY and CDR2 FYNNEI. CDR3 length equals 14 residues. CDR3 nucleotides: TGTGCCAGCAGTGAAGGCGAACGACGGGTTGGGCAGTTCTTC. This sequence encodes CASSEGERRVGQFF.

The V gene is TRBV2, the J gene TRBJ1-5, with TRBD1 matching over 11 bases. The CDR3 contains 18 residues. Germline V gene lookup returns CDR1 SNHLY and CDR2 FYNNEI. The junction had 9 bases not matched to a gene; V was cut back by 4 bases and J by 1 base. Written as DNA, the CDR3 is TGTGCCAGCAGTGGATCCGGGACAGGGGGTATCAGCAATCAGCCCCAGCATTTT. Translating it yields CASSGSGTGGISNQPQHF.

V and J are TRBV3-1 and TRBJ2-1, with TRBD2 matching over 7 bases. The V gene's germline CDR1 is LGHDT and CDR2 YNNKEL (reference sequence). The CDR3 length is 12 residues. With 8 bases clipped from V and 7 bases from J, the junction kept 5 bases outside the gene matches. CDR3 sequence reads: CASGLRENEQFF. The CDR3 region has the DNA TGTGCCAGCGGTCTGCGGGAGAATGAGCAGTTCTTC.

This clonotype appeared a few times. The chain joins TRBV20-1 to TRBJ2-3; TRBD2 matches at 11 bases. Trimming took 2 bases from V and 4 from J; bases not matched to a gene: 8. Germline loops: CDR1 DFQATT, CDR2 SNEGSKA (reference sequence). There are 16 residues in the CDR3. CDR3 in amino acids: CSARTWGLAVADTQYF. As DNA, the CDR3 is TGCAGTGCTAGAACATGGGGACTAGCGGTTGCAGATACGCAGTATTTT.